Given below is one TCR beta chain in context. Germline V gene data show CDR1 as MNHNY and CDR2 as SVGAGI (reference sequence). CDR3 length equals 15 residues. The V and J ends lost 5 bases and 12 bases respectively, with 23 bases between them. Assay used: immunoSEQ multiplex PCR; TCRdb lists only in-frame clones, some missing. This table holds about a thousand clones, 80% found once. The entry originates in a study of immune cell composition in non-small cell lung cancer. Genomic DNA came from frozen unsorted single-cell suspensions. The sequence came from a human donor with non-small cell lung cancer. The J gene is TRBJ2-1, the V gene TRBV6-6, with unresolved D. What was sequenced was lung tumor tissue. DNA for the CDR3: TGTGCCAGCAGTCAACTCTCACACGGGCCTCGCGGGCAGTTCTTC. It translates to CASSQLSHGPRGQFF.